Below are 26 T cell receptor beta chains sequenced from a single sample in a study of blood T cell repertoires in COVID-19. Profiling relied on immunoSEQ multiplex PCR, and the TCRdb table lists in-frame clones only, not all of them. The top ten hold around a fifth of the sample, which has about 170,000 clones, around three quarters seen once. The sequencing sample was made of PBMCs or T cells enriched from blood (not recorded which). Receptors were obtained from a woman in her seventies in a cohort exposed to, infected with or recovered from COVID-19 (not recorded which).

This chain uses TRBV11-3 with TRBJ2-1; D gene uncertain. V gave up 3 bases and J gave up 4 bases, with 13 bases separating them. Germline V gives CDR1 SGHNT, CDR2 YENEEA. CDR3 size: 15 residues. The CDR3 is CASSFTGIVYNEQFF. The CDR3 nucleotides read TGTGCCAGCAGCTTCACGGGTATAGTTTACAATGAGCAGTTCTTC.

This clone was picked up one time. V usage is TRBV4-1 and J usage is TRBJ2-1; 10 nucleotides agree with TRBD2. The CDR3 runs 18 residues. Germline lookup yields CDR1 MGHRA and CDR2 YSYEKL. V was clipped by 3 bases and J by 5 bases; unmatched bases: 13. Here the CDR3 DNA reads TGCGCCAGCAGCCACCCTAGCGGGAGAGGTTCGTTGGACAATGAGCAGTTCTTC. Translating it yields CASSHPSGRGSLDNEQFF.

The CDR3 reads CASSLGTGPDYGYTF. The CDR3 DNA is TGCGCCAGCAGCTTGGGAACAGGCCCAGACTATGGCTACACCTTC. This chain uses TRBV5-1 with TRBJ1-2; D might be TRBD1 (5 bases). V dropped 0 bases and J dropped 3 bases, with 12 bases sitting between them. The CDR3 is 15 residues long. Per germline, CDR1 SGHRS and CDR2 YFSETQ. Based on the CDR3 plus reference TRBV5-1 and TRBJ1-2, the full variable domain is KAGVTQTPRYLIKTRGQQVTLSCSPISGHRSVSWYQQTPGQGLQFLFEYFSETQRNKGNFPGRFSGRQFSNSRSEMNVSTLELGDSALYLCASSLGTGPDYGYTFGSGTRLTVV.

Only one count was recorded for this clone. V and J are TRBV3-1 (or the pseudogene TRBV3-2) and TRBJ1-6; 9 bases align to TRBD1. Germline CDR1 LGHDT, CDR2 YNNKEL (reference sequence). V trimming: 1 base; J trimming: 6 bases; junction bases outside the gene matches: 10. The CDR3 covers 18 residues. For the CDR3, the DNA is TGTGCCAGCAGCCAAGGGCCCACCCGACAGGGGGGTAATTCACCCCTCCACTTT. This codes for CASSQGPTRQGGNSPLHF.

The rearrangement uses TRBV5-5 and TRBJ1-1, with a tentative D call TRBD1 (6 bases). V dropped 0 bases and J dropped 6 bases, with 15 bases sitting between them. The CDR3 is 15 residues long. The germline V gene encodes CDR1 SGHKS and CDR2 YYEKEE (reference sequence). CDR3 bases: TGTGCCAGCAGCTTGGCGAGCAGGACAGTCTCTGAAGCTTTCTTT. Protein product: CASSLASRTVSEAFF.

This chain joins TRBV3-1 (or the pseudogene TRBV3-2) and TRBJ2-1; the D gene is possibly TRBD1 (5 bases). Germline assignment: CDR1 LGHDT and CDR2 YNNKEL (reference sequence). This CDR3 is built from 15 residues. Trimming removed 4 bases from V and 7 bases from J, with 17 bases in between. The CDR3, as DNA: TGTGCCAGCAGCCCCTCTCATGGGGCGGAAAATGAGCAGTTCTTC. It translates to CASSPSHGAENEQFF.

CDR3 amino acids: CASSQDSSVNEQFF. The CDR3 nucleotides read TGTGCCAGCAGCCAAGATTCCAGCGTCAATGAGCAGTTCTTC. V is TRBV4-2 and J is TRBJ2-1; no clear D gene. The ends were cut back, 0 bases at V and 6 bases at J, with 9 bases in the middle. The CDR3 contains 14 residues. CDR1 is LGHNA, CDR2 YNFKEQ, per germline.

This chain connects TRBV28 to TRBJ1-5, with unresolved D. CDR3 size: 11 residues. V was clipped by 8 bases and J by 7 bases, with 9 bases between them. CDR1 and CDR2 from the germline V gene are MDHEN and SYDVKM. The CDR3 is CASARGQPQHF. Written as DNA, the CDR3 is TGTGCCAGCGCCCGGGGACAGCCCCAGCATTTT.

This chain uses TRBV11-1 with TRBJ1-2; D remains ambiguous. The CDR3 covers 14 residues. Trimming took 6 bases from V and 3 from J, leaving 14 bases between them. In germline, CDR1 is SGHAT, CDR2 FQDESV (reference sequence). In DNA form, the CDR3 reads TGTGCCAGCAGTCCATCTGTCCAGGACTATGGCTACACCTTC. It translates to CASSPSVQDYGYTF.

J is TRBJ2-1 and V is TRBV29-1; 9 nucleotides agree with TRBD1. The junction had 5 bases not matched to a gene; V was cut back by 6 bases and J by 8 bases. This CDR3 comprises 12 residues. Germline CDR1 SQVTM, CDR2 ANQGSEA. The CDR3, as DNA: TGCAGCGTGCGGACAGGGGCCCATGAGCAGTTCTTC. This encodes CSVRTGAHEQFF.

The gene calls are TRBV3-1 (or the pseudogene TRBV3-2) and TRBJ2-3, with D unclear. Trimming pared 0 bases from V and 8 bases from J, leaving 9 bases between. The CDR3 covers 13 residues. Germline CDR1 and CDR2: LGHDT and YNNKEL (reference sequence). CDR3 loop: CASSQDEHGTQYF. The CDR3 DNA reads as TGTGCCAGCAGCCAAGATGAGCACGGTACGCAGTATTTT.

The V call is TRBV6-1, the J call TRBJ1-3; no definite D call. This CDR3 is built from 14 residues. Between the trimmed V and J ends, which lost 2 bases and 0 bases, there was a span of 5 bases. Germline V lookup: CDR1 MNHNS, CDR2 SASEGT. CDR3 DNA sequence: TGTGCCAGCAGTGAATGGAGCTCTGGAAACACCATATATTTT. This gives the protein CASSEWSSGNTIYF.

This chain joins TRBV5-1 and TRBJ1-2, with D possibly TRBD1 on 6 matching bases. CDR3 length equals 14 residues. With 4 bases removed from V and 8 bases from J, the gap between germline ends came to 18 bases. Per germline, CDR1 SGHRS and CDR2 YFSETQ. The CDR3 coding sequence is TGCGCCAGCAGCCTAAATGCGGCAGGGGCGGGCTACACCTTC. Translating it yields CASSLNAAGAGYTF.

The chain recombines TRBV6-5 with TRBJ1-6; D might be TRBD1 (6 bases). Germline loops: CDR1 MNHEY, CDR2 SVGAGI. The CDR3 spans 15 residues. V lost 0 bases, J lost 9 bases, and 12 bases lay in between. The CDR3 region has the DNA TGTGCCAGCAGTTACTCACCGGGACATGGTTCACCCCTCCACTTT. Translated: CASSYSPGHGSPLHF.

This rearrangement joins TRBV7-2 to TRBJ2-1, with 9 nucleotides matching TRBD2. CDR1 and CDR2 from the germline V gene are SGHTA and FQGNSA. CDR3 length: 15 residues. V dropped 5 bases and J dropped 4; count of bases not matched to a gene: 6. The CDR3 region is CASSQIAGEYNEQFF. The CDR3 DNA reads as TGTGCCAGCAGCCAAATAGCGGGGGAATACAATGAGCAGTTCTTC.

CDR3 sequence reads: CARTTGPTYEQYF. CDR3 coding DNA: TGTGCCAGAACGACAGGCCCTACCTACGAGCAGTACTTC. This chain connects TRBV10-3 to TRBJ2-7; a weak D match, TRBD1 (6 bases). V was trimmed by 10 bases and J by 2 bases, leaving 15 bases between them. The germline V gene has CDR1 ENHRY and CDR2 SYGVKD. The CDR3 loop spans 13 amino acids.

The gene calls are TRBV23-1 and TRBJ2-3; TRBD2 matches at 13 bases. TRBV23-1 is marked as an open reading frame, function uncertain. V gave up 9 bases and J gave up 1 base; unmatched junction bases: 10. CDR3 size: 17 residues. The CDR3 region has the DNA TGCGCCAGAGGACTAGCGGGAGTCGGAAGCGGCACAGATACGCAGTATTTT. Translating it yields CARGLAGVGSGTDTQYF.

The chain is built from TRBV27 and TRBJ2-5, with D perhaps matching TRBD1 (5 bases). Germline CDR1 MNHEY, CDR2 SMNVEV (reference sequence). Trimming stripped 4 bases from V and 4 bases from J, with 10 bases between. The CDR3 is made up of 13 amino acids. The CDR3 DNA reads as TGTGCCAGCAGTTCTGCAGGGATAGAGACCCAGTACTTC. Translated: CASSSAGIETQYF.

This clone was seen a handful of times. The J gene is TRBJ1-2, the V gene TRBV10-3; 9 bases align to TRBD1. With V trimmed by 4 bases and J by 4 bases, 1 base remained unmatched. This CDR3 has 13 residues. Germline V gene sequence: CDR1 ENHRY, CDR2 SYGVKD. The DNA for the CDR3 is TGTGCCATCAGTGCACAGGGGGCCTATGGCTACACCTTC. Encoded protein: CAISAQGAYGYTF.

The chain links TRBV28 to TRBJ1-5; no reliable D call. Germline V gene lookup returns CDR1 MDHEN and CDR2 SYDVKM. Trimming removed 3 bases at V and 2 bases at J, with 11 bases between. The CDR3 is 15 residues long. CDR3 sequence (DNA): TGTGCCAGCAGTTTTTTAGTCCGTGGCAATCAGCCCCAGCATTTT. It yields the protein CASSFLVRGNQPQHF.

In its sample, this clone was seen a few times. The same CDR3 arises from other DNA sequences in this sample as well. The rearrangement joins TRBV28 to TRBJ1-5; D might be TRBD1 (5 bases). Trimming removed 6 bases from V and 4 bases from J, with 13 bases in between. The CDR3 has 14 residues. The germline V gene has CDR1 MDHEN and CDR2 SYDVKM. In DNA, the CDR3 is TGTGCCAGCAGCCTGGGGCTAGGGAATCAGCCCCAGCATTTT. It yields the protein CASSLGLGNQPQHF.

This clone was seen just once. This chain links TRBV21-1 with TRBJ2-7; TRBD1, the table's D call, lacks a check against the DNA. TRBV21-1 is a pseudogene. The CDR3 consists of 12 residues. CDR3 region: CASGTGAPRRYF. Here the CDR3 DNA reads TGTGCCAGCGGGACAGGGGCCCCTCGTCGGTACTTC.

This rearrangement joins TRBV11-2 to TRBJ1-6; no reliable D call. Between the trimmed V and J ends, which lost 2 bases and 10 bases, there was a span of 12 bases. From germline, CDR1 is SGHAT and CDR2 FQNNGV. The CDR3 totals 14 residues. In DNA, the CDR3 is TGTGCCAGCAGCTTAAGACGGGGAGGATCACCCCTCCACTTT. The encoded protein is CASSLRRGGSPLHF.

This chain joins TRBV6-6 and TRBJ1-3; D not resolved. Germline V CDR1 and CDR2: MNHNY, SVGAGI (reference sequence). The length of the CDR3 is 12 residues. V was clipped by 7 bases and J by 0 bases, with 4 bases between them. The CDR3 sequence is CASTLSGNTIYF. Here the CDR3 DNA reads TGTGCCAGCACCCTCTCTGGAAACACCATATATTTT.

This chain uses TRBV7-2 with TRBJ2-1; weak D call: TRBD2 (6 bases). V lost 2 bases and J 4 bases, leaving 9 bases between the germline ends. This CDR3 comprises 14 residues. Germline V lookup: CDR1 SGHTA, CDR2 FQGNSA. The CDR3 sequence is CASSLPGLYNEQFF. The CDR3 nucleotides are TGTGCCAGCAGCTTACCGGGACTTTACAATGAGCAGTTCTTC.

The J gene is TRBJ1-5, the V gene TRBV5-1, with D possibly being TRBD1 (5 bases). The ends were cut back, 1 base at V and 4 bases at J, with 9 bases in the middle. CDR1 SGHRS and CDR2 YFSETQ come from the germline V gene. The CDR3 consists of 14 residues. Here the CDR3 DNA reads TGCGCCAGCAGCTTGATCGGGGGTAATCAGCCCCAGCATTTT. It specifies CASSLIGGNQPQHF.